This T cell receptor (beta chain) originates from a study of early T cells in non-severe SARS-CoV-2 infection. This clonotype has ten or more counts. TCRdb processed the 5' RACE reads anew with MiXCR; each CDR3 protein has one entry. The data contain roughly 55,000 distinct CDR3 sequences, 11% of them singletons. Material for sequencing was whole blood. The TCR comes from an adult who was a healthcare worker with PCR-confirmed SARS-CoV-2 infection or an uninfected control (not recorded which).

This CDR3 is CASSQDRGGQETQYF. The CDR3 DNA is TGTGCCAGCAGCCAAGATCGGGGGGGCCAAGAGACCCAGTACTTC. The genes are TRBV4-2 and TRBJ2-5; 8 positions agree with TRBD2. The germline gives CDR1 LGHNA, CDR2 YNFKEQ. This CDR3 has 15 amino acids. The V gene end was trimmed by 0 bases and the J gene end by 1 base; junction bases not matched to a gene: 1.